The 11 T cell receptor beta chains below were found in one sample sequenced in a study of T-cell memory formation after mild COVID-19. TCRdb analysed the 5' RACE reads with MiXCR anew, one entry per CDR3 protein. The table has 35,000 to 50,000 distinct CDR3 sequences, about 6.8% seen once; the top ten hold roughly 0.79%. Sequencing input: PBMCs or a T cell subset sorted from them (not recorded which). Receptors originate from an adult who had mild COVID-19 (a few samples of this study predate the infection). Cell type and time point are not known.

This clonotype appeared many times. This chain connects TRBV11-2 to TRBJ1-1, with TRBD1 matching over 11 bases. CDR3 length: 16 amino acids. Losses at the gene ends were 6 bases for V and 1 base for J; bases not matched to a gene: 7. Germline CDR1 is SGHAT and CDR2 is FQNNGV. The CDR3 reads CASRNSGTGGNTEAFF. CDR3 DNA sequence: TGTGCCAGCAGAAACTCCGGGACAGGGGGGAACACTGAAGCTTTCTTT.

This clonotype occurred many times. The chain is built from TRBV7-8 and TRBJ1-1; D ambiguous. V lost 1 base and J 0 bases, leaving 9 bases between the germline ends. This CDR3 has 15 amino acids. Germline lookup yields CDR1 SGHVS and CDR2 FQNEAQ. CDR3: CASSLGPALNTEAFF. In nucleotides, the CDR3 is TGTGCCAGCAGCTTAGGGCCAGCCCTGAACACTGAAGCTTTCTTT.

Many counts were recorded for this clonotype. The chain employs TRBV7-9 and TRBJ1-6, with TRBD1 as a possible D gene (6 bases). This CDR3 spans 14 amino acids. Germline lookup yields CDR1 SEHNR and CDR2 FQNEAQ (reference sequence). Trimming removed 7 bases at V and 5 bases at J, with 12 bases between. The CDR3 here is CASITTGDNSPLHF. DNA for the CDR3: TGTGCCAGCATCACGACAGGTGATAATTCACCCCTCCACTTT.

This clonotype was counted at least ten times. V and J are TRBV18 and TRBJ2-7; D possibly matches TRBD1 or TRBD2 (6 bases each). This CDR3 is built from 15 residues. V was pared by 5 bases and J by 5 bases, with 19 bases between. The germline gives CDR1 KGHSH, CDR2 LQKENI. In DNA form, the CDR3 reads TGTGCCAGCTCATCCAACAGGGAGGCGTATAACGAGCAGTACTTC. Its protein is CASSSNREAYNEQYF.

This clonotype was seen more than once but under ten times. The rearrangement joins TRBV6-2 or TRBV6-3 to TRBJ2-7; 7 nucleotides line up with TRBD2. The CDR3 extends over 15 amino acids. Germline loops: CDR1 MNHEY, CDR2 SVGEGT. V lost 5 bases and J lost 1; bases outside the gene matches: 8. The CDR3: CASSISTGLSYEQYF. CDR3 nucleotide sequence: TGTGCCAGCAGTATATCTACGGGACTATCCTACGAGCAGTACTTC.

In its sample, this clonotype was seen many times. V is TRBV7-3 and J is TRBJ2-5; D gene ambiguous. CDR1 and CDR2 from the germline V gene are SGHTA and FQGTGA. The V and J ends lost 2 bases and 2 bases respectively, with 6 bases between them. The CDR3 sequence is 13 residues long. As DNA, the CDR3 is TGTGCCAGCAGCTTATTACAGCAAGAGACCCAGTACTTC. Its protein product is CASSLLQQETQYF.

This clonotype was picked up many times. The rearrangement joins TRBV2 to TRBJ2-1; D remains unclear. CDR3 length: 15 residues. Germline V CDR1 and CDR2: SNHLY, FYNNEI. V was shortened by 4 bases and J by 2 bases, with 12 bases between the two germline ends. The CDR3 reads CASSADKGTYNEQFF. CDR3 coding DNA: TGTGCCAGCAGTGCTGACAAGGGAACCTACAATGAGCAGTTCTTC.

V and J are TRBV24-1 and TRBJ2-1; D not certain. CDR1 KGHDR and CDR2 SFDVKD come from the germline V gene. Trimming pared 3 bases from V and 1 base from J, leaving 6 bases between. The CDR3 consists of 14 residues. The CDR3, as DNA: TGTGCCACCAGTGATAGGTCGTCCTACAATGAGCAGTTCTTC. It is translated as CATSDRSSYNEQFF.

The gene calls are TRBV12-3 or TRBV12-4 and TRBJ1-2; 7 bases map to TRBD1. The CDR3 spans 15 residues. Unmatched junction bases numbered 6, after V lost 5 bases and J lost 0 bases. As DNA, the CDR3 is TGTGCCAGCAGTGATACAGGGGTAGCTAACTATGGCTACACCTTC. Translation gives CASSDTGVANYGYTF.

This clonotype was picked up many times. This chain links TRBV7-8 with TRBJ2-1; 8 nucleotides match TRBD2. The CDR3 has 17 amino acids. CDR1 SGHVS and CDR2 FQNEAQ come from the germline V gene. With 1 base clipped from V and 5 bases from J, the junction kept 10 bases outside the gene matches. CDR3 sequence: CASSLGYGVAGHNEQFF. In nucleotides, the CDR3 is TGTGCCAGCAGCTTAGGCTACGGTGTAGCGGGACACAATGAGCAGTTCTTC.

This clonotype was seen many times. The chain recombines TRBV5-1 with TRBJ1-5; 7 bases agree with TRBD1. Germline loops: CDR1 SGHRS, CDR2 YFSETQ. This CDR3 contains 14 residues. J lost 6 bases, V lost 0 bases, and 3 bases had no gene match. The CDR3 DNA is TGCGCCAGCAGCTTGGGGGACAGCGGTCAGCCCCAGCATTTT. It encodes CASSLGDSGQPQHF.